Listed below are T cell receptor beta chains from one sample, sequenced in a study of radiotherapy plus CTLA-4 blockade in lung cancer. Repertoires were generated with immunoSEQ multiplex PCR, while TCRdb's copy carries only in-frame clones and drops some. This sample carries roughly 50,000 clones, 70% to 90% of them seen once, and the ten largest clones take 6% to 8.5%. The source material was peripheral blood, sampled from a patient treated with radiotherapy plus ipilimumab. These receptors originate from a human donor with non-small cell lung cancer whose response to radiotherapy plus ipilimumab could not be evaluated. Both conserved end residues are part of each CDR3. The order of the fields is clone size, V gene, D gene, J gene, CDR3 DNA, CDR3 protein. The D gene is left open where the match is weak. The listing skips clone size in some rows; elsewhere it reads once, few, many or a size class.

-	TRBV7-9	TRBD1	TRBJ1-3	TGTGCCAGCAGCCCAGGGGGACAGCCCTACTCTGGAAACACCATATATTTT	CASSPGGQPYSGNTIYF
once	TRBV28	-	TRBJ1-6	TGTGCCACCATATGGGGGGGCGCCTATAATTCACCCCTCCACTTT	CATIWGGAYNSPLHF
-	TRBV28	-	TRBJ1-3	TGTGCCAGCAGTTTGGGGCAGTCGATATACACCATATATTTT	CASSLGQSIYTIYF
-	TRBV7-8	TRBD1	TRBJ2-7	TGTGCCAGCAGCTTAGGAGGGACAGGGGGAGGCTACGAGCAGTACTTC	CASSLGGTGGGYEQYF
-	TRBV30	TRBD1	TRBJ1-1	TGTGCCTGGAGTGTGGACAGGACTGAAGCTTTCTTT	CAWSVDRTEAFF
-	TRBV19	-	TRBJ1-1	TGTGCCAGTAGTGCCAGGGTAGCCGACCCTCCTTTCTTT	CASSARVADPPFF
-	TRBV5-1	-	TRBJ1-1	TGCGCCAGCAGCTTGGACGAGCTGAACACTGAAGCTTTCTTT	CASSLDELNTEAFF
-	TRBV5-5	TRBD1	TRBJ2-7	TGTGCCAGCAGCTTGTCGGGACAGGCTCCCTACGAGCAGTACTTC	CASSLSGQAPYEQYF
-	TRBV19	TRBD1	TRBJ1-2	TGTGCCAGTAGTATAAGTGGACAGGGTGGATACTATGGCTACACCTTC	CASSISGQGGYYGYTF
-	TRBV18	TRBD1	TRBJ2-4	TGTGCCAGCTCACCGACGGGGGACAGGGGAACCAAAAACATTCAGTACTTC	CASSPTGDRGTKNIQYF
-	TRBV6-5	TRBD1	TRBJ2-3	TGTGCCAGCAGTTCCCCGACAGGGGGCGGGGCAGATACGCAGTATTTT	CASSSPTGGGADTQYF
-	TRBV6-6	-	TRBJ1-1	TGTGCCAGCAGCACTCAGGTGGGGAGTGAAGCTTTCTTT	CASSTQVGSEAFF
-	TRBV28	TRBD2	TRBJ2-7	TGTGCCAGCATCCAGCGGGGGACCTGGGAGCAGTACTTC	CASIQRGTWEQYF
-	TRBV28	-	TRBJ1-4	TGTGCCAGCAGTCAGGAAAAACTGTTTTTT	CASSQEKLFF
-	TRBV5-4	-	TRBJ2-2	TGTGCCAGCAGCTTGGCACCGACTAACACCGGGGAGCTGTTTTTT	CASSLAPTNTGELFF
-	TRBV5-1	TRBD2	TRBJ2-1	TGCGCCAGCAGCCATGGACTAGCGGGAGAGGGGGAACAGTTCTTC	CASSHGLAGEGEQFF
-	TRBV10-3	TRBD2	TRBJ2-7	TGTGCCATCAGGGCGACTAGCGGGAGTCTCGAGCAGTACTTC	CAIRATSGSLEQYF
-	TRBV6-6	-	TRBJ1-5	TGTGCCAGCAGACGACACGATAGCAATCAGCCCCAGCATTTT	CASRRHDSNQPQHF
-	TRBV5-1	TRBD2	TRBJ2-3	TGCGCCAGCACCTCGGGGGGGGTTACAGATACGCAGTATTTT	CASTSGGVTDTQYF
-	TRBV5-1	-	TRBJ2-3	TGCGCCAGCAGCTCCGACAGGACCACAGATACGCAGTATTTT	CASSSDRTTDTQYF
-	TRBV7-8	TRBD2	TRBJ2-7	TGTGCCAGCAGCACCGGGCCTAGCGGGGGCCTCTACGAGCAGTACTTC	CASSTGPSGGLYEQYF
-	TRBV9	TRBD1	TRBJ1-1	TGTGCCAGCAGCGTCGGGACAGGGAACACTGAAGCTTTCTTT	CASSVGTGNTEAFF
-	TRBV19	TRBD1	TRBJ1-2	TGTGCCAGTAGTCCGCGGGACAGGGGGTATGGCTACACCTTC	CASSPRDRGYGYTF
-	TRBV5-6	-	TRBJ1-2	TGTGCCAGCAGCCCCGAGCCGGGGGTGAATGGCTACACCTTC	CASSPEPGVNGYTF
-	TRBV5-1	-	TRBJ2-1	TGCGCCAGCAGCCGTACCACCGGGATAAACAATGAGCAGTTCTTC	CASSRTTGINNEQFF
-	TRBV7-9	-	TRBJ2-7	TGTGCCAGCAGCTCCGGGACTCTTTACGAGCAGTACTTC	CASSSGTLYEQYF
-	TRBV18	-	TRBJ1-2	TGTGCCAGCTCGGTGACCCCCGGCAGGACTAACTATGGCTACACCTTC	CASSVTPGRTNYGYTF
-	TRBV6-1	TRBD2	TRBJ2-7	TGTGCCAGCAGGGGTCGAAGCGGGAGGTCGGATGAGCAGTACTTC	CASRGRSGRSDEQYF
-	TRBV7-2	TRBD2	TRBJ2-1	TGTGCCAGCAGCTTAGGCGGTCTAGCGGACAATGAGCAGTTCTTC	CASSLGGLADNEQFF
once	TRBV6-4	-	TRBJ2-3	TGTGCCAGCAGTGACTCGTTGGGGCCCAAGGATACGCAGTATTTT	CASSDSLGPKDTQYF
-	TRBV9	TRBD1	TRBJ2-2	TGTGCCAGCCGAAGGACCGGGACAGAACTCGCTGGCGGGGAGCTGTTTTTT	CASRRTGTELAGGELFF